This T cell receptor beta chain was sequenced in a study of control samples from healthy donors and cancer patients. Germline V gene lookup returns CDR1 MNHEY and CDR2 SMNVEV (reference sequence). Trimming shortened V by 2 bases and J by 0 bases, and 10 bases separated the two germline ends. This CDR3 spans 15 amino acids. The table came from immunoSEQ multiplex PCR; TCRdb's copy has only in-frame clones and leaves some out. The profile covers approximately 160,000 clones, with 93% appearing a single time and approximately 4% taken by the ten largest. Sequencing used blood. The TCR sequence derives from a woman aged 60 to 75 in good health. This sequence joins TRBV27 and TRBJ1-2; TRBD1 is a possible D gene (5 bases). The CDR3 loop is CASSLKWGPNYGYTF. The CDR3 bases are TGTGCCAGCAGTTTAAAGTGGGGACCTAACTATGGCTACACCTTC.